These T cell receptor beta chains were read from a single sample in a study of cytomegalovirus exposure and HLA in healthy donors. Assay: immunoSEQ multiplex PCR; the TCRdb copy retains only in-frame clones and omits some. This table lists about 74,000 clones. Sample: PBMCs. The receptor source for this set is a female donor in good health and CMV-seropositive. CDR3s leave out the opening cysteine and the closing phenylalanine or tryptophan. The order of the fields is V gene, CDR3 protein.

V gene: TRBV29-1
CDR3 protein: SVGSRAGGYT

V gene: TRBV28
CDR3 protein: ASSPSILQGFEASYEQY

V gene: TRBV5-4
CDR3 protein: ASSLSGGAVTGELF

V gene: TRBV5-1
CDR3 protein: ASSGEATTNEKLF

V gene: TRBV7-3
CDR3 protein: ASSPLGTVSDNEQF

V gene: TRBV7-2
CDR3 protein: ASSPDSEGLSGYT

V gene: TRBV11-3
CDR3 protein: ASSLAGGEGAGELF

V gene: TRBV7-9
CDR3 protein: ASSRGGQFNEKLF

V gene: TRBV29-1
CDR3 protein: SAARTGLIYEQY

V gene: TRBV6-5
CDR3 protein: ASWVRASNQPQH

V gene: TRBV11-2
CDR3 protein: ASSPGTSGSYEQY

V gene: TRBV30
CDR3 protein: AHPGTSGNEQF

V gene: TRBV4-1
CDR3 protein: ASSQPGTPNTEAF

V gene: TRBV9
CDR3 protein: ASSAPGQSETQY

V gene: TRBV7-6
CDR3 protein: ASSLARGYSTDTQY

V gene: TRBV9
CDR3 protein: ASSVDPSSGGAHNEQF

V gene: TRBV13
CDR3 protein: ASSKTGLARPEQF

V gene: TRBV6-1
CDR3 protein: ASSEYSGRKAF

V gene: TRBV19
CDR3 protein: ASNGAGANTEAF

V gene: TRBV6-1
CDR3 protein: ASSEAGTGRGEQY

V gene: TRBV6-5
CDR3 protein: ASSWSGGVGYEQY

V gene: TRBV18
CDR3 protein: ASSPPVRGWDEQF

V gene: TRBV5-4
CDR3 protein: ASSLDRGITDTQY

V gene: TRBV7-3
CDR3 protein: ASSPTGGSNTEAF

V gene: TRBV7-2
CDR3 protein: ASSFEGDRADTQY

V gene: TRBV29-1
CDR3 protein: SVGGTDKTNTGELF

V gene: TRBV4-1
CDR3 protein: ASSQGRGAEAF

V gene: TRBV2
CDR3 protein: ASSARGRGYTEAF

V gene: TRBV29-1
CDR3 protein: TPPFRTESSSGANVLT

V gene: TRBV2
CDR3 protein: ASSEALRTGGSYEQY

V gene: TRBV29-1
CDR3 protein: SVEDITGYNGYT

V gene: TRBV28
CDR3 protein: ASNPGAGGLLGNQPQH

V gene: TRBV5-1
CDR3 protein: ASSPNLGATEAF